One and the same sample provided the 29 T cell receptor beta chains below, sequenced in a study of metastatic and nonmetastatic thyroid tumors. There were no patients who had received any treatment before thyroid surgery. Via MiXCR, TCRdb re-called the PCR reads. The table records fewer than 40,000 clones, just under 30% of them present only once. Specimen: blood. The receptors derive from a female donor with papillary thyroid cancer or a benign thyroid nodule (not recorded which). Some clones in this sample may be carry-over from other donors' samples.

This clone showed up just a few times. This chain uses TRBV6-1 with TRBJ1-2; 9 nucleotides agree with TRBD1. With V trimmed by 7 bases and J by 6 bases, 12 bases remained unmatched. From germline, CDR1 is MNHNS and CDR2 SASEGT. This CDR3 region has 15 residues. In DNA form, the CDR3 reads TGTGCCAGCATGGACCGGGACAGGGTTATCCATGGCTACACCTTC. This translates into CASMDRDRVIHGYTF.

The chain carries TRBV7-9 and TRBJ1-2; TRBD1 is a possible D gene (6 bases). V dropped 5 bases and J dropped 4 bases, with 17 bases sitting between them. CDR1 is SEHNR and CDR2 is FQNEAQ in the germline V gene (reference sequence). The CDR3 loop spans 15 amino acids. The CDR3 DNA reads as TGTGCCAGCAGCCCGGACAGAGGGGACCTCTATGGCTACACCTTC. This translates into CASSPDRGDLYGYTF.

This clone was seen more than once but under ten times. The genes are TRBV6-1 and TRBJ2-7; TRBD2 agrees at 10 bases. Trimming cost V 3 bases and J 7 bases; bases outside gene matches: 3. The germline V gene has CDR1 MNHNS and CDR2 SASEGT. The CDR3 runs to 13 residues. This CDR3 is CASSEGLAWEQYF. DNA for the CDR3: TGTGCCAGCAGTGAGGGACTAGCGTGGGAGCAGTACTTC.

V gene TRBV6-5 combines with J gene TRBJ1-1; D ambiguous. Germline loops: CDR1 MNHEY, CDR2 SVGAGI. The CDR3 totals 14 residues. The ends were cut back, 2 bases at V and 1 base at J, with 8 bases in the middle. CDR3 amino acids: CASSYPGRNTEAFF. The CDR3 region has the DNA TGTGCCAGCAGTTACCCGGGCCGGAACACTGAAGCTTTCTTT.

This clone appeared many times. Relative to the germline gene, one junction end is altered; a read error may explain this. The rearrangement joins TRBV2 to TRBJ2-5; 7 bases align to TRBD2. This CDR3 has 12 amino acids. CDR1 and CDR2 (germline): SNHLY, FYNNEI. This chain's CDR3 is CASSEIDWGRDF. CDR3 nucleotide sequence: TGTGCCAGCAGTGAAATCGACTGGGGGAGGGACTTC.

The rearrangement uses TRBV6-5 and TRBJ1-2; tentatively, D is TRBD1 (5 bases). The CDR3 has 15 residues. Looked up from germline, CDR1 is MNHEY and CDR2 is SVGAGI. Trimming pared 2 bases from V and 0 bases from J, leaving 10 bases between. Here the CDR3 DNA reads TGTGCCAGCAGTTACGAAGGACAAACTAACTATGGCTACACCTTC. Residues: CASSYEGQTNYGYTF.

This clone was observed a handful of times. The chain carries TRBV20-1 and TRBJ1-1, with TRBD1 as a possible D gene (5 bases). The CDR3 runs 14 residues. Trimming left V 0 bases short and J 4 bases short, with 12 bases between. The germline gives CDR1 DFQATT, CDR2 SNEGSKA (reference sequence). This CDR3 reads CSARDRRGGTEAFF. CDR3 nucleotides: TGCAGTGCTAGAGACCGACGGGGGGGCACTGAAGCTTTCTTT.

The V gene is TRBV12-5, the J gene TRBJ1-1; no clear D gene. V lost 6 bases and J 7 bases, leaving 12 bases between the germline ends. The CDR3 runs 12 residues. Germline-derived CDR1 and CDR2 are LGHNT and FRNRAP. For the CDR3, the DNA is TGTGCTAGTGGCCCAGGACCGATTGAAGCTTTCTTT. It specifies CASGPGPIEAFF.

A few counts support this clone. The rearrangement joins TRBV6-2 or TRBV6-3 to TRBJ2-4; D call uncertain. V lost 0 bases and J lost 9, with 12 bases in between. Germline V lookup: CDR1 MNHEY, CDR2 SVGEGT. The CDR3 length is 14 residues. CDR3 nucleotides: TGTGCCAGCAGTTACTCGACGGGTTTGTCCATTCAGTACTTC. Its protein product is CASSYSTGLSIQYF.

The V and J genes are TRBV9 and TRBJ2-1; perhaps D is TRBD1 or TRBD2 (5 bases each). V shed 0 bases and J shed 5 bases, with 24 bases lying between them. Per germline, CDR1 SGDLS and CDR2 YYNGEE. This CDR3 comprises 19 residues. CDR3 residues: CASSVGAGQGRRGNNEQFF. DNA for the CDR3: TGTGCCAGCAGCGTAGGGGCAGGGCAAGGGCGGCGAGGGAACAATGAGCAGTTCTTC.

The chain employs TRBV7-2 and TRBJ1-2, with unresolved D. CDR3 length: 14 residues. The V end lost 3 bases, the J end lost 6 bases, and 14 bases lay between the germline ends. Per germline, CDR1 SGHTA and CDR2 FQGNSA. DNA for the CDR3: TGTGCCAGCAGCTTTGGGGTCCTTAAGCATGGCTACACCTTC. Amino acids: CASSFGVLKHGYTF.

The sample holds many counts of this clone. This chain links TRBV3-1 with TRBJ2-3; TRBD2 matches at 10 bases. V shed 7 bases and J 8 bases; nucleotides not matched to a gene: 6. CDR1 and CDR2 (germline): LGHDT, YNNKEL (reference sequence). The length of the CDR3 is 13 residues. Here the CDR3 DNA reads TGTGCCAGCACAAGTATAGCGGGAGGTACGCAGTATTTT. This gives the protein CASTSIAGGTQYF.

This clone came up many times. The V call is TRBV28, the J call TRBJ1-1; a weak D match, TRBD1 (6 bases). The CDR3 sequence is 17 residues long. From germline, CDR1 is MDHEN and CDR2 SYDVKM. V shed 6 bases and J shed 0 bases, with 20 bases lying between them. This CDR3 reads CASSPLPSGHLNTEAFF. The DNA of the CDR3 is TGTGCCAGCAGCCCCCTCCCATCGGGACATCTGAACACTGAAGCTTTCTTT.

J is TRBJ2-7 and V is TRBV28; 11 nucleotides agree with TRBD1. The CDR3 has 15 residues. The germline CDR1 and CDR2 sequences are MDHEN and SYDVKM. Trimming removed 3 bases from V and 2 bases from J; junction bases left unmatched: 3. For the CDR3, the DNA is TGTGCCAGCAGTTTCATGGGACAGGGGGCCTACGAGCAGTACTTC. Protein product: CASSFMGQGAYEQYF.

This clone was seen a handful of times. The J gene is TRBJ2-7, the V gene TRBV2, with D uncertain. V dropped 10 bases and J dropped 0 bases, with 10 bases sitting between them. CDR1 and CDR2 from the germline V gene are SNHLY and FYNNEI. This CDR3 region has 12 residues. CDR3: CATVFSSYEQYF. The CDR3 region has the DNA TGTGCCACAGTCTTTAGCTCCTACGAGCAGTACTTC.

V is TRBV5-1 and J is TRBJ1-3, with D unresolved. Germline-derived CDR1 and CDR2 are SGHRS and YFSETQ. This CDR3 is 14 amino acids long. V was trimmed by 0 bases and J by 2 bases, leaving 6 bases between them. CDR3 loop: CASSLGGTGNTIYF. In DNA, the CDR3 is TGCGCCAGCAGCTTGGGGGGAACTGGAAACACCATATATTTT.

This clone appeared many times. This rearrangement joins TRBV6-1 to TRBJ1-5; unclear D gene. This CDR3 has 15 residues. Germline values: CDR1 MNHNS, CDR2 SASEGT. Trimming removed 4 bases at V and 0 bases at J, with 10 bases between. The CDR3 loop reads CASSATLHSNQPQHF. Written as DNA, the CDR3 is TGTGCCAGCAGTGCCACACTACATAGCAATCAGCCCCAGCATTTT.

V usage is TRBV2 and J usage is TRBJ2-3; 10 bases align to TRBD2. This CDR3 has 15 amino acids. J gave up 0 bases and V 8 bases, and 5 bases lay outside the gene matches. Germline assignment: CDR1 SNHLY and CDR2 FYNNEI. The CDR3 nucleotides read TGTGCCAGCTTTACTAGCGGGGCTAGCACAGATACGCAGTATTTT. It encodes CASFTSGASTDTQYF.

This clone turned up a few times. The V call is TRBV2, the J call TRBJ1-2; D gene unclear. Germline V gene data show CDR1 as SNHLY and CDR2 as FYNNEI. The CDR3 length is 14 residues. V was trimmed by 6 bases and J by 5 bases, leaving 16 bases between them. In DNA, the CDR3 is TGTGCCAGCAGGCCCACAAGCGAATGGTATGGCTACACCTTC. This sequence encodes CASRPTSEWYGYTF. Looking up the rest from reference TRBV2 and TRBJ1-2 gives the full variable domain: EPEVTQTPSHQVTQMGQEVILRCVPISNHLYFYWYRQILGQKVEFLVSFYNNEISEKSEIFDDQFSVERPDGSNFTLKIRSTKLEDSAMYFCASRPTSEWYGYTFGSGTRLTVV.

V gene TRBV4-1 combines with J gene TRBJ1-5; D gene unclear. CDR1 is MGHRA, CDR2 YSYEKL, per germline. This CDR3 spans 14 amino acids. With 4 bases removed from V and 2 bases from J, the gap between germline ends came to 9 bases. The DNA for the CDR3 is TGCGCCAGCAGCCTCCGGTCTGGCAATCAGCCCCAGCATTTT. Encoded protein: CASSLRSGNQPQHF.

The chain has TRBV5-1 and TRBJ2-7; 8 bases line up with TRBD1. Looked up from germline, CDR1 is SGHRS and CDR2 is YFSETQ. This CDR3 is built from 14 residues. Unmatched junction bases numbered 1, after V lost 0 bases and J lost 2 bases. CDR3 sequence reads: CASSLGDRPYEQYF. The CDR3 nucleotides are TGCGCCAGCAGCTTGGGGGACAGGCCCTACGAGCAGTACTTC.

On this clone itself: A read error may explain this, as a much larger clone is one base away. Other nucleotide sequences from this sample produce the same CDR3. The chain uses TRBV5-4 and TRBJ1-1, with TRBD1 matching over 8 bases. CDR3 length: 13 residues. Germline V gene sequence: CDR1 SGHNT, CDR2 YYREEE (reference sequence). This chain's CDR3 is CASSLGGTGEAFF. DNA for the CDR3: TGTGCCAGTAGCTTGGGAGGGACAGGTGAAGCTTTCTTT.

By share, this clone counts as medium-sized. The rearrangement uses TRBV28 and TRBJ2-7; TRBD2 matches at 12 bases. The CDR3 has 15 amino acids. The V gene's germline CDR1 is MDHEN and CDR2 SYDVKM. The trim removed 7 bases at V and 7 bases at J, leaving 11 bases unmatched. In nucleotides, the CDR3 is TGTGCCAGCACCCTTGCGACTAGCGGGAGCGGGGAGCAGTACTTC. Translating it yields CASTLATSGSGEQYF.

Regarding this clone: This CDR3 is also generated by other DNA sequences in the sample. V and J are TRBV30 and TRBJ2-2; no firm D call. Germline values: CDR1 GTSNPN, CDR2 SVGIG (reference sequence). Trimming took off 2 bases at V and 5 bases at J, with 12 bases between the two ends. This CDR3 region has 14 residues. The CDR3 sequence: CAWSRISRTGELFF. The CDR3 DNA reads TGTGCCTGGAGTCGTATCAGTAGAACCGGGGAGCTGTTTTTT.

The chain employs TRBV20-1 and TRBJ2-7, with TRBD2 identical over 9 bases. Germline CDR1 is DFQATT and CDR2 is SNEGSKA (reference sequence). The CDR3 loop spans 16 amino acids. Trimming at V came to 1 base and at J to 0 bases, leaving 7 bases not matched to a gene. CDR3: CSARGRLAGFSYEQYF. The CDR3 bases are TGCAGTGCTAGAGGTAGGCTAGCGGGATTCTCCTACGAGCAGTACTTC.

Relative to its sample, this clone is medium-sized. In DNA, the CDR3 is TGTGCCAGCAGTGACGAGGAGAACACTGAAGCTTTCTTT. This translates into CASSDEENTEAFF. The V and J genes are TRBV6-1 and TRBJ1-1; D ambiguous. The CDR3 spans 13 residues. The germline V gene encodes CDR1 MNHNS and CDR2 SASEGT. V lost 3 bases and J lost 1, with 6 bases in between.

The V gene is TRBV12-3 or TRBV12-4, the J gene TRBJ2-1, with D possibly matching TRBD1 (5 bases). The CDR3 has 12 amino acids. V shed 4 bases and J shed 7 bases, with 8 bases lying between them. The CDR3 loop reads CASSSQGNEQFF. The CDR3 DNA reads TGTGCCAGCAGTTCTCAGGGTAATGAGCAGTTCTTC.

This sequence joins TRBV4-1 and TRBJ2-6; D unresolved. Looked up from germline, CDR1 is MGHRA and CDR2 is YSYEKL. This CDR3 has 15 residues. Trimming left V 8 bases short and J 4 bases short, with 15 bases between. DNA for the CDR3: TGCGCCAGCCACAAAGGTGGGAACGGGGCCAACGTCCTGACTTTC. Amino acid sequence: CASHKGGNGANVLTF.

The V gene is TRBV20-1, the J gene TRBJ2-7; 9 positions agree with TRBD2. Germline CDR1 reads DFQATT; CDR2 reads SNEGSKA (reference sequence). J was trimmed by 2 bases and V by 3 bases; bases with no gene match: 2. The CDR3 runs 13 residues. CDR3 loop: CSARTSGAYEQYF. The CDR3 coding sequence is TGCAGTGCTAGGACTAGCGGAGCCTACGAGCAGTACTTC.